The clone carrying this TCR beta chain was seen a single time. Deep was the level used in running the assay. Using immunoSEQ multiplex PCR, the repertoire was profiled, and TCRdb retains in-frame clones only, with some absent. The data show around 1 million clones, with over 75% seen just once and approximately 1.5% held by the top ten. This sample is drawn from a study of shared clonotypes between healthy human individuals. Material for sequencing was memory CD4+ T cells sorted from blood. Subset specified: CD45RA-negative fraction. This receptor was taken from a man aged 18 to 35 in good health.

For the CDR3, the DNA is TGTGCCACCAGCCCACCGACAGGTGAGCCCACTAACTATGGCTACACCTTC. It codes for CATSPPTGEPTNYGYTF. The chain has TRBV15 and TRBJ1-2; weak D call: TRBD1 (6 bases). Trimming cost V 5 bases and J 0 bases, with 19 bases left between them. The CDR3 sequence is 17 residues long. CDR1 is LNHNV and CDR2 is YYDKDF in the germline V gene (reference sequence).